This TCR beta chain was sequenced in a study of shared clonotypes between healthy human individuals. Data came from immunoSEQ multiplex PCR; TCRdb stores just in-frame clones and leaves some out. The sample holds around 450,000 clones, 70% to 80% seen once. Germline loops: CDR1 SGHNT, CDR2 YYREEE (reference sequence). V shed 3 bases and J 3 bases; nucleotides not matched to a gene: 5. The CDR3 covers 14 residues. A few counts support this clone. J is TRBJ1-1 and V is TRBV5-4; 7 nucleotides align to TRBD1. Material: PBMCs. This receptor was taken from a woman aged 40 to 49 in good health. Some clones in this sample may be carry-over from other donors' samples. The CDR3 nucleotides read TGTGCCAGCAGCTCACAGGGGTTACACACTGAAGCTTTCTTT. It is translated as CASSSQGLHTEAFF.